This TCR beta chain is drawn from a study of identical twins. Study-wide results and caveats: With abundant cord blood beta clonotypes, insertions were fewer; memory repertoires showed no such pattern. Interpretation of the results relied on cross-sectional statistical analysis and not on following the same donors.

CDR1 SGHAT and CDR2 FQNNGV come from the germline V gene. The V end was cut by 5 bases, the J end by 4 bases, with 11 bases between. The CDR3 contains 14 residues. Every donor was a healthy Caucasian. This clonotype was picked up a small number of times. What it binds is unknown. A universal primer site arose from template switching, and cDNA bore unique molecular identifiers. TCRdb re-called the 5' RACE reads with MiXCR, one entry per CDR3 protein. The sample records 750,000 to 950,000 distinct CDR3 sequences, approximately 13% being singletons. This sample was also put to use in a study of yellow fever vaccine responses in identical twins.

The source is a woman in her late teens or twenties in good health. Sequencing was done on a sample of PBMCs. The chain carries TRBV11-2 and TRBJ2-2, with no clear D. The DNA for the CDR3 is TGTGCCAGCAGCCCGCTGTCGGGCACCGGGGAGCTGTTTTTT. Protein sequence: CASSPLSGTGELFF. The full variable domain, completed using reference TRBV11-2 and TRBJ2-2, is EAGVAQSPRYKIIEKRQSVAFWCNPISGHATLYWYQQILGQGPKLLIQFQNNGVVDDSQLPKDRFSAERLKGVDSTLKIQPAKLEDSAVYLCASSPLSGTGELFFGEGSRLTVL.